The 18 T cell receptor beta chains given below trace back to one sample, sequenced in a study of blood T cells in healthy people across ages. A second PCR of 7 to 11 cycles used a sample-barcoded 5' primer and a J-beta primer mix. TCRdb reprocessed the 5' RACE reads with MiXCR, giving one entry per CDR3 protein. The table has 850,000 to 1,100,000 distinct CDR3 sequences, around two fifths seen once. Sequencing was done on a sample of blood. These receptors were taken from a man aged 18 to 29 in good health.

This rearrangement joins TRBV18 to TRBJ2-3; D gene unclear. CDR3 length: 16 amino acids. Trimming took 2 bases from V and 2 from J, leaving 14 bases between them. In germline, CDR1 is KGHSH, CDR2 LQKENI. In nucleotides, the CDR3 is TGTGCCAGCTCACCAAGCGAGAGACTCTACACAGATACGCAGTATTTT. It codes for CASSPSERLYTDTQYF.

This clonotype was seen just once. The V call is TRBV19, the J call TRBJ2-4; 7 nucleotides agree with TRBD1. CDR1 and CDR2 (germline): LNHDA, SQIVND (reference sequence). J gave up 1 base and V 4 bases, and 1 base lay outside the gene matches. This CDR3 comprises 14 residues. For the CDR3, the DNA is TGTGCCAGTAGTAAGGGGGCGGCCAAAAACATTCAGTACTTC. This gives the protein CASSKGAAKNIQYF. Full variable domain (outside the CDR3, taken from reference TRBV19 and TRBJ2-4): DGGITQSPKYLFRKEGQNVTLSCEQNLNHDAMYWYRQDPGQGLRLIYYSQIVNDFQKGDIAEGYSVSREKKESFPLTVTSAQKNPTAFYLCASSKGAAKNIQYFGAGTRLSVL.

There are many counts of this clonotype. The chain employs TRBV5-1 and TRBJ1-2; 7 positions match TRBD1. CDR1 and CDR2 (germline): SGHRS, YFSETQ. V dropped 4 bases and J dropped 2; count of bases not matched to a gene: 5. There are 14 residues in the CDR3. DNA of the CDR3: TGCGCCAGCAGCGTGATGACAGGGAACTATGGCTACACCTTC. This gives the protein CASSVMTGNYGYTF.

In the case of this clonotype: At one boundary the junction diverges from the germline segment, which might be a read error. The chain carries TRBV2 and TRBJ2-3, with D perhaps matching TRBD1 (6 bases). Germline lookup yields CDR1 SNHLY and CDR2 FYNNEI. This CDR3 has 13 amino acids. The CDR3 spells CASSDGQPDTRYF. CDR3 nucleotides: TGTGCCAGCAGTGACGGACAGCCAGATACGCGGTATTTT.

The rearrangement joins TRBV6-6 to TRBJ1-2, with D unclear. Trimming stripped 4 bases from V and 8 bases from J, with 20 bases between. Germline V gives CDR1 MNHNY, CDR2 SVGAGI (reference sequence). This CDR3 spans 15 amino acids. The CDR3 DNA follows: TGTGCCAGCAGTTCCCGGTCACAGCGTTTCGACGGCTACACCTTC. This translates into CASSSRSQRFDGYTF.

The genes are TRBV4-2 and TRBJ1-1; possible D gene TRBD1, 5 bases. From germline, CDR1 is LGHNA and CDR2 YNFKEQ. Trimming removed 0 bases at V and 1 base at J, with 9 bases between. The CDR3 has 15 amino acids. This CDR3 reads CASSQEQGGNTEAFF. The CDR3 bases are TGTGCCAGCAGCCAAGAGCAGGGCGGGAACACTGAAGCTTTCTTT.

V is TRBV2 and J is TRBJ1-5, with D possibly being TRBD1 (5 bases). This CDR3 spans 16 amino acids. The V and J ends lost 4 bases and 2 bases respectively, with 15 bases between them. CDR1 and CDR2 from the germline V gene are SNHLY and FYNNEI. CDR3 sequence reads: CASSGGSYAGNQPQHF. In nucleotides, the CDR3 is TGTGCCAGCAGTGGGGGGAGCTACGCAGGCAATCAGCCCCAGCATTTT.

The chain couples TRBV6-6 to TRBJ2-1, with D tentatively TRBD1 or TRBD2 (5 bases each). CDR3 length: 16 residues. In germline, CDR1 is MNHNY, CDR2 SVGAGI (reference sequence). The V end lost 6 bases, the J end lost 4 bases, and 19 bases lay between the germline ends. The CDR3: CASSRLRDGRYNEQFF. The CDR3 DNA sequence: TGTGCCAGCAGCCGACTCCGGGACGGCCGTTACAATGAGCAGTTCTTC.

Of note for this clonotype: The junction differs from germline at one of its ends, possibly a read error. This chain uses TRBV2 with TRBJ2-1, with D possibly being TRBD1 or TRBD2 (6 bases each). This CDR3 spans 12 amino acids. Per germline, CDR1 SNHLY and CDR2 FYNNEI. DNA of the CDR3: TGTGCCAGCAGGCGCGGGGACAATGGGCAGTTCTTC. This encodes CASRRGDNGQFF.

CDR3 sequence: CSARARSDQPQHF. The DNA of the CDR3 is TGCAGTGCTAGAGCAAGGTCAGATCAGCCCCAGCATTTT. The chain links TRBV20-1 to TRBJ1-5; D not certain. CDR3 length equals 13 residues. V was pared by 1 base and J by 5 bases, with 9 bases between. Germline loops: CDR1 DFQATT, CDR2 SNEGSKA (reference sequence).

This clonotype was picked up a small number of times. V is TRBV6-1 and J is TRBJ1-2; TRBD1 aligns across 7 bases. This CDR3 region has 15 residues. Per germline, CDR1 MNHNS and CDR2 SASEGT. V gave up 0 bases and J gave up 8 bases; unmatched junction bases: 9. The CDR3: CASSEAAGGKNGYTF. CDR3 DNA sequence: TGTGCCAGCAGTGAAGCAGCAGGGGGTAAGAACGGCTACACCTTC.

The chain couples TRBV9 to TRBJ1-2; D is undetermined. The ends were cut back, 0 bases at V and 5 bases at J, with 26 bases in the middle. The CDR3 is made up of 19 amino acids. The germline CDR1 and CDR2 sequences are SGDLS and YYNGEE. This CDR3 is CASSVAGKPRRAEEYGYTF. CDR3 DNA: TGTGCCAGCAGCGTAGCTGGGAAACCAAGAAGGGCGGAGGAATATGGCTACACCTTC. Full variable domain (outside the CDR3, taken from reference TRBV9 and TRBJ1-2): DSGVTQTPKHLITATGQRVTLRCSPRSGDLSVYWYQQSLDQGLQFLIQYYNGEERAKGNILERFSAQQFPDLHSELNLSSLELGDSALYFCASSVAGKPRRAEEYGYTFGSGTRLTVV.

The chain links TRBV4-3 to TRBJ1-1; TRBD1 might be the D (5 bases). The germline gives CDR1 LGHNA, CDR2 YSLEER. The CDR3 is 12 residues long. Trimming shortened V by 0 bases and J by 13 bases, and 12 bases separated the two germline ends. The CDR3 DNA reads TGCGCCAGCAGCCAAGAATCGGGGGGAAGTTTCTTT. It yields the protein CASSQESGGSFF.

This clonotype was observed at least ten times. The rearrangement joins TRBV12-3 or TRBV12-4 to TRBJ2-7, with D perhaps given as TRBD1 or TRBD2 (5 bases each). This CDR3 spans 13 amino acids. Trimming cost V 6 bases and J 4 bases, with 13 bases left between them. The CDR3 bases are TGTGCCAGCAGGGTTGAGGGGTTTTACGAGCAGTACTTC. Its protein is CASRVEGFYEQYF.

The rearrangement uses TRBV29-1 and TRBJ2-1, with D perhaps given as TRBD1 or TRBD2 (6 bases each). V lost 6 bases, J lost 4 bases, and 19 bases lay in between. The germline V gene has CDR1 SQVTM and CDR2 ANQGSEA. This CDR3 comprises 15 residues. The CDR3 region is CSVLRGGSGYNEQFF. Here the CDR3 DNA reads TGCAGCGTCCTACGAGGGGGGTCGGGATACAATGAGCAGTTCTTC.

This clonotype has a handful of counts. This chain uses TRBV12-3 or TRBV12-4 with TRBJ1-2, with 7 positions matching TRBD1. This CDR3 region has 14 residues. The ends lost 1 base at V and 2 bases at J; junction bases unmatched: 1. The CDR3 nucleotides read TGTGCCAGCAGTTTAGTGACAGGGAACTATGGCTACACCTTC. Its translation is CASSLVTGNYGYTF.

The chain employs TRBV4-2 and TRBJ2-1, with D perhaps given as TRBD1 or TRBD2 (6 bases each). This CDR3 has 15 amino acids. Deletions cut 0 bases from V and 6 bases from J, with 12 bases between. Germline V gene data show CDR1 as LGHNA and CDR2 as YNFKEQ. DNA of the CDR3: TGTGCCAGCAGCCAAGACGGGGGCCCGGTCAATGAGCAGTTCTTC. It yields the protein CASSQDGGPVNEQFF.

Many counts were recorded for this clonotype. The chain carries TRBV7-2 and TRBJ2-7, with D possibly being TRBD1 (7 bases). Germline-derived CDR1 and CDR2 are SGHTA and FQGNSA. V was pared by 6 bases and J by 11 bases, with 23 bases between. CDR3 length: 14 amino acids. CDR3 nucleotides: TGTGCCAGCAGACCGGAGGGGGCCCTTATGATTGAGTACTTC. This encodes CASRPEGALMIEYF.